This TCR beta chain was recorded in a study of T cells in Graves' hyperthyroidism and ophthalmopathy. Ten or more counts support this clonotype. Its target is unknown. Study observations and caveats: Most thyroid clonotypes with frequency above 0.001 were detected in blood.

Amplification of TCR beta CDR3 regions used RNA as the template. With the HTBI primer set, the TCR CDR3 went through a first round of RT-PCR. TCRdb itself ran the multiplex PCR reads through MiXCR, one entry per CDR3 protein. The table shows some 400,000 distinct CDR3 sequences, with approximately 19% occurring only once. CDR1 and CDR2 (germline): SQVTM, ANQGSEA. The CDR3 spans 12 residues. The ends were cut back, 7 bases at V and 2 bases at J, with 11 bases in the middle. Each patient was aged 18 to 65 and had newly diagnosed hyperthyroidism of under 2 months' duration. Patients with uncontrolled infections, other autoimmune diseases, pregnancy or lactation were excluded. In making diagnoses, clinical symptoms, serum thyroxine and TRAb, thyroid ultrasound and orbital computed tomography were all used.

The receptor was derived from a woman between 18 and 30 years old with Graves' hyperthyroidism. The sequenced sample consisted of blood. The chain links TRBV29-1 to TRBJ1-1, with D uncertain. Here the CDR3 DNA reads TGCAGCGCGCTGACGGGAAACACTGAAGCTTTCTTT. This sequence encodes CSALTGNTEAFF.